This TCR beta chain was recorded in a study of T-cell memory formation after mild COVID-19. For the study at large: Among the donors, TCR clusters were largely specific to each donor. Study-level findings and limits: Clones contracting over day 15 to 85 were CD4/CD8 balanced, with later expanders leaning CD4+.

TCRdb recomputed calls from the 5' RACE reads with MiXCR, one row per CDR3 protein. This table has over 120,000 distinct CDR3 sequences, 6% to 6.5% appearing once. Ten or more counts support this clonotype. Antigen unknown. The sequenced material came from PBMCs or a T cell subset sorted from them (not recorded which). This sequence was found in an adult woman who had mild COVID-19 (a few samples of this study predate the infection). Cell type and time point are not known.

CDR3 nucleotide sequence: TGTGCCAGCAGAAACCCAGCAGCCGGCAAGCGGGGGGACAATGAGCAGTTCTTC. Its translation is CASRNPAAGKRGDNEQFF. The chain combines TRBV7-8 with TRBJ2-1, with 9 positions matching TRBD2. Germline V gene lookup returns CDR1 SGHVS and CDR2 FQNEAQ. This CDR3 has 18 residues. V dropped 6 bases and J dropped 5; count of bases not matched to a gene: 17.